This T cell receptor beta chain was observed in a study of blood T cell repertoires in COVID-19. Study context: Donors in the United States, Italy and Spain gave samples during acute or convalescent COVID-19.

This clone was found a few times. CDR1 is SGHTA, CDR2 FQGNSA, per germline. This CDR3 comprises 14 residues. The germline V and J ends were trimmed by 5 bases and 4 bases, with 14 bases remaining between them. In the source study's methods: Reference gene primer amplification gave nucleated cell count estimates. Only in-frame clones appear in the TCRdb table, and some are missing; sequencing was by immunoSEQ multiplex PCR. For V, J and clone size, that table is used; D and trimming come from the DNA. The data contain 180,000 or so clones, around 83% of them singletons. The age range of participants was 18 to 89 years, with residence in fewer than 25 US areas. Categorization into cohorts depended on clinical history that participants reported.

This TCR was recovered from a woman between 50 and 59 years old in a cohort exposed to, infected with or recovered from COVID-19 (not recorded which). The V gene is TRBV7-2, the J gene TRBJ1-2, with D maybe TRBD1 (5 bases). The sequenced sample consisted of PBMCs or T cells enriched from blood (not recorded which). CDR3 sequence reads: CASSPDGGGYGYTF. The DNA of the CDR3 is TGTGCCAGCAGCCCAGACGGGGGGGGCTATGGCTACACCTTC. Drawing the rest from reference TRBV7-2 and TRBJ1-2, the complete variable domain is GAGVSQSPSNKVTEKGKDVELRCDPISGHTALYWYRQSLGQGLEFLIYFQGNSAPDKSGLPSDRFSAERTGGSVSTLTIQRTQQEDSAVYLCASSPDGGGYGYTFGSGTRLTVV.